This is a list of T cell receptor beta chains from one sample in a study of blood T cell repertoires in COVID-19. The protocol was immunoSEQ multiplex PCR, while the TCRdb copy is restricted to in-frame clones and leaves out a portion. The sample includes 55,000 to 70,000 clones, about 91% of them seen just once. The sequencing sample was made of peripheral blood. The receptors come from a man aged 35-49 years with COVID-19, enrolled during active disease. Both conserved end residues are part of each CDR3. The D gene is left open where the match is weak. Clone size appears in some rows only: once, few, many, or a class for an expanded clone.

V gene	J gene	clone size	D gene	CDR3 DNA	CDR3 protein
TRBV28	TRBJ1-3	.	.	TGTGCCAGCAGTTCCCGGCGAAACAGATACTCCTCTGGAAACACCATATATTTT	CASSSRRNRYSSGNTIYF
TRBV3-1/TRBV3-2	TRBJ2-1	.	.	TGTGCCAGCAGCCCGACCCCGGGAGAAAACGATGAGCAGTTCTTC	CASSPTPGENDEQFF
TRBV5-1	TRBJ2-2	.	TRBD2	TGCGCCAGCACAAGGCGGGGGGGCGACACCGGGGAGCTGTTTTTT	CASTRRGGDTGELFF
TRBV2	TRBJ2-3	.	.	TGTGCCAGCAGTGGAGGTGAAGGCGGGGGCGACACAGATACGCAGTATTTT	CASSGGEGGGDTDTQYF
TRBV3-1/TRBV3-2	TRBJ1-2	.	.	TGTGCCAGCAGTAGAACGGGGGGGGACGGCTACACCTTC	CASSRTGGDGYTF
TRBV5-1	TRBJ1-3	.	.	TGCGCCAGCAGCGCCCAAGACAGGGGAAACACCATATATTTT	CASSAQDRGNTIYF
TRBV10-2	TRBJ1-1	.	TRBD1	TGCGCCAGCAGTGAGCTCCGAGGGACAGGTCGCTTTTACGTAGCTTTCTTT	CASSELRGTGRFYVAFF
TRBV6-2/TRBV6-3	TRBJ1-5	few	.	TGTGCCAGCAGTTACTCACACACCGGAAGGGGGAATCAGCCCCAGCATTTT	CASSYSHTGRGNQPQHF
TRBV19	TRBJ1-5	.	.	TGTGCCTCTGCAGGCCAGAACTCCGGCCAGCCCCAGCATTTT	CASAGQNSGQPQHF
TRBV10-3	TRBJ1-1	few	TRBD1	TGTGCCATCAGTTCCGGGACAGGGGCGTATTACACTGAAGCTTTCTTT	CAISSGTGAYYTEAFF
TRBV4-1	TRBJ2-1	.	TRBD1	TGCGCCAGCAGCCAAGACCCAGGGGGCTATAATGAGCAGTTCTTC	CASSQDPGGYNEQFF
TRBV27	TRBJ2-4	.	TRBD2	TGTGCCAGCACCCTCCGGGGGGTAGCCAAAAACATTCAGTACTTC	CASTLRGVAKNIQYF
TRBV5-1	TRBJ2-2	.	TRBD2	TGCGCCAGCAGCTTGGGGCTAGCGGGGGCCCCCGGGGAGCTGTTTTTT	CASSLGLAGAPGELFF
TRBV18	TRBJ1-1	.	.	TGTGCCAGCTCGCCCCCCGGCGGGGGGAAGACTGAAGCTTTCTTT	CASSPPGGGKTEAFF
TRBV2	TRBJ2-7	.	TRBD1	TGTGCCAGCAGTTCAGACAGGGTTCCTCCCTACGAGCAGTACTTC	CASSSDRVPPYEQYF
TRBV2	TRBJ2-2	.	.	TGTGCCAGCAGGGGGGGACTGAACACCGGGGAGCTGTTTTTT	CASRGGLNTGELFF
TRBV2	TRBJ1-6	.	TRBD1	TGTGCCAGCATGCTCGTTACAGGGGGCATTGGTAATTCACCCCTCCACTTT	CASMLVTGGIGNSPLHF
TRBV10-2	TRBJ2-6	.	.	TGCGCCAGCAGTGCTACACGGGGTACTGGGGCCAACGTCCTGACTTTC	CASSATRGTGANVLTF
TRBV14	TRBJ2-5	.	TRBD1	TGTGCCAGCAGCCATTCGACGATGGCAGGGGGAGAGACCCAGTACTTC	CASSHSTMAGGETQYF
TRBV7-8	TRBJ1-2	.	TRBD1	TGTGCCAGCAGCTCCCAGACAGGGGGAGATGGCTACACCTTC	CASSSQTGGDGYTF
TRBV6-1	TRBJ1-6	.	TRBD1	TGTGCCAGCAGTGATTTGGCAGGGGGCTGGTCACCCCTCCACTTT	CASSDLAGGWSPLHF
TRBV3-1/TRBV3-2	TRBJ1-6	.	.	TGTGCCAGCAGCCAAGATGCGGGTCTAAATTCACCCCTCCACTTT	CASSQDAGLNSPLHF